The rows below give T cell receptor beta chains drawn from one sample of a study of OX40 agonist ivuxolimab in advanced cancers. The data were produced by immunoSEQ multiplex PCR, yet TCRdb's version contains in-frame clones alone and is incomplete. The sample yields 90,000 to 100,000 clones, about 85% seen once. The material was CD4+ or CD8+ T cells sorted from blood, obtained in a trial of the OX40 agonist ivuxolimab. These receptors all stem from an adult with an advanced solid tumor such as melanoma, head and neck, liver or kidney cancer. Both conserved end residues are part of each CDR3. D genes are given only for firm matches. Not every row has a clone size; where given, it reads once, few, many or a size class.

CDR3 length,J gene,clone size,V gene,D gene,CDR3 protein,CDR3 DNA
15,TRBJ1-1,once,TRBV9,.,CASSAFTGVNTEAFF,TGTGCCAGCAGCGCCTTCACAGGAGTGAACACTGAAGCTTTCTTT
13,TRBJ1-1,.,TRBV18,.,CASSPEVGTEAFF,TGTGCCAGCTCACCAGAGGTGGGAACTGAAGCTTTCTTT
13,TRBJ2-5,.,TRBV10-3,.,CAISWTDQETQYF,TGTGCCATCAGCTGGACGGACCAAGAGACCCAGTACTTC
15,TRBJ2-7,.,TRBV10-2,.,CASSMAGHKDYEQYF,TGCGCCAGCAGTATGGCGGGACACAAAGACTACGAGCAGTACTTC
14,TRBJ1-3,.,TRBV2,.,CASKTFVSGNTIYF,TGTGCCAGCAAGACATTTGTCTCTGGAAACACCATATATTTT
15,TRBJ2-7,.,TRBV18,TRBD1,CASSPRPGQVYEQYF,TGTGCCAGCTCACCACGGCCGGGACAGGTCTACGAGCAGTACTTC
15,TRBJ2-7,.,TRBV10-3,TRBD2,CAIAGGTSGSHEQYF,TGTGCCATTGCTGGGGGGACTAGCGGGAGTCACGAGCAGTACTTC
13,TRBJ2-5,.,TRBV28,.,CASRGWGKETQYF,TGTGCCAGCAGGGGGTGGGGAAAAGAGACCCAGTACTTC
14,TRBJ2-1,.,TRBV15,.,CATSRFRTTNEQFF,TGTGCCACCAGCAGATTCCGGACTACCAATGAGCAGTTCTTC
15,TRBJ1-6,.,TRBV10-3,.,CATEDSGGSNSPLHF,TGTGCCACCGAAGATTCGGGAGGGAGTAATTCACCCCTCCACTTT
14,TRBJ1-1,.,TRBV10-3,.,CATRRRGINTEAFF,TGTGCCACCAGAAGGAGGGGGATTAACACTGAAGCTTTCTTT
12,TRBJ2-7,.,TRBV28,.,CASSFWGTEQYF,TGTGCCAGCAGTTTCTGGGGCACCGAGCAGTACTTC
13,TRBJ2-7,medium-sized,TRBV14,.,CASSQVSVSEQYF,TGTGCCAGCAGCCAAGTATCCGTCTCCGAGCAGTACTTC